This T cell receptor beta chain was sequenced for a study of CD8+ T cells in alopecia areata (dated by TCRdb to the late 2010s). Study-wide context: The treated patients took part in an open-label pilot trial in which moderate-to-severe alopecia areata was treated with oral tofacitinib at 5 to 10 mg twice daily. Patients received tofacitinib for 6 to 18 months and were then followed off drug for 6 months to check for delayed response and recurrence. Tofacitinib-treated patients had biopsies at baseline and at 4 and 24 weeks of treatment, with a later scalp biopsy in several patients. TCRbeta CDR3 regions were amplified by immunoSEQ multiplex PCR with 35 Vbeta forward and 13 Jbeta reverse primers. Clonality in the scalp was compared among normal scalp (n=4), patchy alopecia areata scalp (n=8), and alopecia totalis/universalis scalp (n=8). On the human side, TCRbeta sequencing was run on scalp tissue and on sorted CD4+ and CD8+ peripheral blood T cells from healthy controls and from alopecia areata patients with either patchy or totalis/universalis disease. RNA came from the PAXgene miRNA kit for fixed scalp, the miRNeasy kit for PBMCs, and the RNeasy kit for mouse skin. High-throughput TCRbeta sequencing was used to examine T cell clonal expansion in alopecia areata in both the C3H/HeJ mouse model and human patients. For the treated patients, the SALT score, which quantifies what percentage of scalp surface area is affected, served as the measure of disease severity. Summary of the overall study and its limitations: Tofacitinib significantly lowered scalp clonality and the number of expanded CD8+ clones among the top 100 scalp clones. Higher clonality and more expanded CD8+ clones were observed in lesional scalp than in normal scalp, particularly in alopecia totalis/universalis, a finding suggestive of antigenic drive. During tofacitinib treatment, many expanded lesional clones remained in scalp and blood, and this persistence may partly explain relapse after treatment is stopped. Because the treated cohort was small and had only one nonresponder, larger studies are needed to examine links between baseline CD8+ expansion and response. Resident alphabeta T cells in normal human skin are also sequenced, complicating scalp TCR repertoire analysis, unlike mouse skin dominated by gammadelta T cells. Shared TCR sequences between patients were less evident than in mice, which may be partly attributable to HLA diversity in the patient population.

Comments on this clone: Its antigen remains undetermined. Base qualities are not recorded, but no much larger clone differs from it by a single base.

The CDR3, from cysteine to phenylalanine, totals 13 residues. The only DNA kept is the CDR3, 39 bases in frame from the first base. V loses 2 bases, J loses 10 bases, and the germline ends lie 15 bases apart. Sequences SQVTM (CDR1) and ANQGSEA (CDR2) are obtained from the germline V gene. Reading the label with the study, this specimen's time point is: four to five weeks on oral tofacitinib. This sample's treatment or condition label indicates: oral pan-JAK inhibitor, 5-10 mg twice daily. Lesional scalp punch biopsies and peripheral blood were collected from alopecia areata patients. PBMCs were isolated by density centrifugation and stained for CD3, CD4 and CD8, and CD4+ and CD8+ T cells were sorted on a FACSAria. Receptor amplification or capture employed the immunoSEQ multiplex PCR assay. For TCR sequencing, RNA was extracted from every sample and reverse transcribed into cDNA to serve as template. SuperScript III was used to make first-strand cDNA, primed with a 2:1 mix of oligo-dT and random hexamers. A synthetic immune receptor repertoire was used to assess amplification bias, and residual bias was removed computationally. The paper's processing steps were these. Raw reads were preprocessed to remove errors, and CDR3 was defined according to IMGT conventions as the region from the conserved cysteine to phenylalanine. To get clonality, Shannon entropy was normalized by log2 of the number of productive unique TCRs and the result was subtracted from 1. CD4 or CD8 identity of scalp clones was inferred by cross-referencing scalp TCRbeta sequences with sorted blood CD4 and CD8 repertoires. The table was pulled from immuneACCESS by TCRdb, which kept in-frame rearrangements only. Such tables lose some clones; where checked, under half of the loss comes from unresolved V genes, and the rest has no known cause. The V and J calls and the clone size are those of that table, but D and trimming were determined from the DNA. The sample table records over 150,000 clones; 50% to 60% of these occur just once. The top ten hold approximately 3.3% of the sample.

The rearrangement combines TRBV29-1 with TRBJ2-1, with the D call perhaps TRBD1 or TRBD2, each one matching 5 bases. The sequencing here drew on CD4+ T cells sorted from blood, taken at week 4, from a patient treated with tofacitinib. This TCR came from a human donor with alopecia areata. The sequenced DNA: TGCAGCGTTGAACTCCGGAGTGAGGGGGAGCAGTTCTTC. This translates into CSVELRSEGEQFF.